This TCR beta chain was recovered during a study of blood T cells in healthy people across ages (dated by TCRdb to about 2015). Context from the whole study: In model experiments, roughly one uniquely barcoded TCR beta cDNA molecule per two T cells was captured by template switching. To avoid experimental bias, donors of different ages were randomly spread across the sequencing lanes. Donors were grouped into four age groups: young (average roughly 17 years), middle-aged (around 39), aged (about 60) and long-lived (about 82). To track age-related changes in TCR beta repertoire diversity, the study relied on deep sequencing normalized with unique cDNA molecular identifiers. Using the same blood draw, the study looked at two additional independent replicas of 1 million unique cDNA reads for two donors, one aged 18 to 30 and the other aged 80 or older.

Inclusive of the bounding cysteine and phenylalanine, the CDR3 is 18 residues long. The DNA shown is the 54-base CDR3, in frame from base 1. Systemically healthy Caucasian individuals from Russia, some 36 in total and aged about 6 to 95 years, were included as donors. Approximately 9 milliliters of peripheral blood were collected from each donor into EDTA-treated Vacutainer tubes. Ficoll-Paque density-gradient centrifugation was used to isolate PBMCs, with at least 6 million obtained per sample. Trizol reagent was used to extract total RNA from PBMCs, with at least 5.5 micrograms per sample. The percentages of naive CD45RAhigh/CD27high T cells were determined by flow cytometry on a PBMC aliquot from every donor. Libraries were prepared through 5' RACE. TCRdb records Illumina HiSeq 2500 as the sequencer. A second about 7 to 11 cycle PCR used a sample-barcoded 5' primer and a J-beta primer mix. A unique molecular identifier was introduced onto each TCR beta cDNA molecule by a template-switch 5' adaptor carrying 12 random nucleotides. At least 3 million CDR3-containing paired-end reads were obtained from each sample. The Mint cDNA synthesis kit, primed by a TRBC-specific oligonucleotide, was used to synthesize first-strand cDNA from all RNA. All cDNA was treated with uracil-DNA glycosylase and then went through a first 18-cycle PCR with the universal primers M1SS and BC2_uni_R. On the study's bioinformatics: For normalization, 1 million high-quality reads were randomly selected from each sample, with every read carrying a distinct molecular identifier. Reads sharing molecular identifiers were discarded rather than binned into consensus sequences. MiTCR, set to a Q25 quality threshold and the strictest error-elimination algorithm, was used for CDR3 identification, clonotype clustering and error correction. Lower-bound total TCR beta diversity was estimated with a nonparametric unseen species model using Euler transformation. The public reads were quality trimmed at Q25 with fastp and then assembled into clones with MiXCR by TCRdb, keeping productive beta chains. Entries that share a CDR3 protein sequence are merged under the most common genes and DNA. These V and J calls rely on TCRdb rather than the paper's analysis. The sample records 1.5 million to 2 million distinct CDR3 sequences, about 50% of which are singletons. The top ten constitute about 2.1% of the sample.

This clonotype was recorded a few times. Its recognized antigen is unknown. There are no base qualities to consult, and no much larger clone falls within one base. Paper-wide results and their limitations: Since profiling was done on bulk unsorted PBMCs, naive and antigen-experienced compartments could not be conclusively compared. Donor CMV infection status was unknown, potentially confounding age-related changes in expanded clonotypes. Compared with the aged group, the long-lived group had more naive CD4+ T cells, fewer expanded clones and increased TCR diversity, a pattern suggesting age selection. As age increased, observed TCR beta diversity per million T cells dropped in a roughly linear way, and a significant reduction was already evident by age around 41. Observed TCR beta diversity correlated strongly with the percentage of naive T cells measured by flow cytometry. Estimates of total diversity based on one million sequenced T cells were regarded as lower bounds and as underestimates.

The sample consisted of blood. The chain is encoded by TRBV21-1 joined to TRBJ2-5; the table calls TRBD1, which could not be checked here. TRBV21-1 corresponds to a pseudogene. The source of this sequence is a woman between 40 and 55 years old in good health. The base sequence is TGTGCCAGCAGCAAATGCCCGTCAGGACAAAAAATCCAAGAGACCCAGTACTTC. Translation gives CASSKCPSGQKIQETQYF.